This TCR beta chain was profiled in a study of shared clonotypes between healthy human individuals. Turning to this clone: Its matching antigen is unknown. This specimen includes other DNA sequences encoding the same CDR3.

Trimming shortened V by 0 bases and J by 0 bases, and 4 bases separated the two germline ends. CDR3 size: 14 residues. Germline CDR1 reads SGHRS; CDR2 reads YFSETQ. Generated by immunoSEQ multiplex PCR, the TCRdb table keeps only in-frame clones and is missing some. The data contain approximately 340,000 clones, around 67% of them singletons. Study results and limitations: An anticipated effect of sequencing depth on clonotype sharing among donors was recognized.

Among the donors, all were Caucasian adults who lived in Nashville, Tennessee. Source material: memory CD4+ T cells sorted from blood. Subset of the sample: CD45RA-negative fraction. The TCR originated in a young man in good health. The chain uses TRBV5-1 and TRBJ2-4; the D is unclear. The CDR3 here is CASSLEGAKNIQYF. CDR3 in DNA: TGCGCCAGCAGCTTGGAGGGAGCCAAAAACATTCAGTACTTC.